What follows are 24 T cell receptor beta chains derived from one specimen sequenced in a study of OX40 agonist ivuxolimab in advanced cancers. Sequenced by immunoSEQ multiplex PCR; TCRdb stores in-frame clones only, minus some. The data hold about 60,000 clones, with 80% to 90% observed a single time. The sample was CD4+ or CD8+ T cells sorted from blood, taken in a trial of the OX40 agonist ivuxolimab. Every receptor here comes from an adult with an advanced solid tumor such as melanoma, head and neck, liver or kidney cancer.

V usage is TRBV30 and J usage is TRBJ1-4, with D possibly TRBD1 on 6 matching bases. The CDR3 extends over 14 amino acids. Germline V gene data show CDR1 as GTSNPN and CDR2 as SVGIG (reference sequence). The V end lost 2 bases, the J end lost 7 bases, and 14 bases lay between the germline ends. The DNA for the CDR3 is TGTGCCTGGAGTTACAGGGAGCGAAGTGAAAAACTGTTTTTT. Translated, it gives CAWSYRERSEKLFF.

The table lists this clone with a few counts. V usage is TRBV11-2 and J usage is TRBJ2-4; D possibly corresponds to TRBD1 (5 bases). The CDR3 has 14 residues. Trimming cost V 5 bases and J 6 bases, with 14 bases left between them. The germline CDR1 and CDR2 sequences are SGHAT and FQNNGV. Here the CDR3 reads CASSRKGLGNIQYF. The CDR3 DNA reads TGTGCCAGCAGCCGTAAGGGGTTGGGAAACATTCAGTACTTC. Full variable domain (missing parts from reference TRBV11-2 and TRBJ2-4): EAGVAQSPRYKIIEKRQSVAFWCNPISGHATLYWYQQILGQGPKLLIQFQNNGVVDDSQLPKDRFSAERLKGVDSTLKIQPAKLEDSAVYLCASSRKGLGNIQYFGAGTRLSVL.

The chain recombines TRBV6-5 with TRBJ1-2, with D hard to call. Germline assignment: CDR1 MNHEY and CDR2 SVGAGI. This CDR3 is 13 amino acids long. Trimming pared 2 bases from V and 0 bases from J, leaving 4 bases between. The CDR3 region is CASSYVANYGYTF. Here the CDR3 DNA reads TGTGCCAGCAGTTACGTGGCTAACTATGGCTACACCTTC.

The V call is TRBV9, the J call TRBJ1-2; the match to TRBD1 covers 8 bases. The CDR3 loop spans 16 amino acids. J was trimmed by 3 bases and V by 3 bases; bases with no gene match: 10. Germline values: CDR1 SGDLS, CDR2 YYNGEE. For the CDR3, the DNA is TGTGCCAGCAGCGGGACAGGGAATGGCAATGACTATGGCTACACCTTC. Translating it yields CASSGTGNGNDYGYTF.

The gene calls are TRBV29-1 and TRBJ2-7, with unresolved D. Germline CDR1 reads SQVTM; CDR2 reads ANQGSEA. The germline V and J ends were trimmed by 5 bases and 0 bases, with 8 bases remaining between them. The CDR3 runs 12 residues. CDR3: CSVKGNSYEQYF. CDR3 coding DNA: TGCAGCGTTAAGGGAAACTCCTACGAGCAGTACTTC.

The chain employs TRBV7-9 and TRBJ2-1; no firm D call. The germline V gene encodes CDR1 SEHNR and CDR2 FQNEAQ (reference sequence). V dropped 1 base and J dropped 6 bases, with 7 bases sitting between them. The CDR3 is 13 amino acids. In DNA form, the CDR3 reads TGTGCCAGCAGCTTAGGGACCCTCAATGAGCAGTTCTTC. Its protein product is CASSLGTLNEQFF.

V usage is TRBV9 and J usage is TRBJ2-5; D call uncertain. This CDR3 comprises 14 residues. V was cut by 0 bases and J by 5 bases, with 11 bases left in between. Germline V gives CDR1 SGDLS, CDR2 YYNGEE. CDR3 nucleotides: TGTGCCAGCAGCGTAGGGCTAGTCGGCGAGACCCAGTACTTC. The encoded protein is CASSVGLVGETQYF.

The gene calls are TRBV5-5 and TRBJ2-3; TRBD1 matches at 8 bases. CDR3 length: 17 residues. Germline V gene data show CDR1 as SGHKS and CDR2 as YYEKEE (reference sequence). The junction had 16 bases not matched to a gene; V was cut back by 4 bases and J by 6 bases. Written as DNA, the CDR3 is TGTGCCAGCAGCCCGAATCGCAGGGGGCGAGTCTATGATACGCAGTATTTT. This translates into CASSPNRRGRVYDTQYF. Combining the CDR3 with reference TRBV5-5 and TRBJ2-3 gives the whole variable domain DAGVTQSPTHLIKTRGQQVTLRCSPISGHKSVSWYQQVLGQGPQFIFQYYEKEERGRGNFPDRFSARQFPNYSSELNVNALLLGDSALYLCASSPNRRGRVYDTQYFGPGTRLTVL.

V usage is TRBV10-1 and J usage is TRBJ2-7, with TRBD2 matching over 7 bases. The CDR3 is made up of 15 amino acids. Germline V CDR1 and CDR2: WNHNN, SYGVQD (reference sequence). Trimming took 4 bases from V and 5 from J; bases not matched to a gene: 11. Here the CDR3 DNA reads TGCGCCAGCAGTGGAGACAGCGGGATATTGGACGAGCAGTACGTC. It specifies CASSGDSGILDEQYV.

This rearrangement joins TRBV11-2 to TRBJ1-5; D ambiguous. The CDR3 is 11 amino acids. V was trimmed by 7 bases and J by 9 bases, leaving 10 bases between them. Germline V lookup: CDR1 SGHAT, CDR2 FQNNGV. The CDR3 region has the DNA TGTGCCAGCATGAGGCGGGCGCCCCAGCATTTT. As protein: CASMRRAPQHF.

The V call is TRBV28, the J call TRBJ2-2; tentative D call: TRBD1 (6 bases). CDR3 length: 15 residues. Germline CDR1 is MDHEN and CDR2 is SYDVKM. V was cut by 3 bases and J by 5 bases, with 13 bases left in between. The CDR3 region has the DNA TGTGCCAGCAGTTTCCGTTCCCAGGGGACCGGGGAGCTGTTTTTT. Protein sequence: CASSFRSQGTGELFF.

V and J are TRBV2 and TRBJ2-1; D gene uncertain. V dropped 8 bases and J dropped 10 bases, with 12 bases sitting between them. This CDR3 contains 11 residues. Germline CDR1 SNHLY, CDR2 FYNNEI. As DNA, the CDR3 is TGTGCCAGCCGGAGCTTTCGAGAGCAGTTCTTC. Its protein is CASRSFREQFF.

The CDR3 is CASSQREGMNTEAFF. DNA of the CDR3: TGTGCCAGTAGCCAAAGGGAAGGGATGAACACTGAAGCTTTCTTT. The chain couples TRBV19 to TRBJ1-1; D is unclear. The CDR3 length is 15 residues. CDR1 LNHDA and CDR2 SQIVND come from the germline V gene (reference sequence). V was cut by 6 bases and J by 0 bases, with 14 bases left in between.

The rearrangement links TRBV11-2 to TRBJ2-7; 10 bases are a match to TRBD1. V shed 3 bases, J shed 7 bases, and the junction held 21 bases outside the gene matches. Germline CDR1 and CDR2: SGHAT and FQNNGV. The length of the CDR3 is 19 residues. The CDR3 region has the DNA TGTGCCAGCAGCTTGGGTCCCGTTATTCCGGGACAGGGGATAGGAGAGCAGTACTTC. This encodes CASSLGPVIPGQGIGEQYF.

V gene TRBV19 combines with J gene TRBJ2-3, with 8 bases that match TRBD2. CDR1 is LNHDA, CDR2 SQIVND, per germline (reference sequence). V was pared by 10 bases and J by 6 bases, with 15 bases of the junction left unmatched. This CDR3 comprises 15 residues. In DNA form, the CDR3 reads TGTGCCACAAGCACGACTAGCGTCATGACGGATACGCAGTATTTT. Translating it yields CATSTTSVMTDTQYF.

The chain carries TRBV4-1 and TRBJ2-2, with D possibly TRBD1 on 5 matching bases. The length of the CDR3 is 13 residues. CDR1 and CDR2 from the germline V gene are MGHRA and YSYEKL. Trimming removed 6 bases at V and 1 base at J, with 6 bases between. This CDR3 reads CASRQGNTGELFF. DNA of the CDR3: TGCGCCAGCAGGCAGGGGAACACCGGGGAGCTGTTTTTT.

This clone was observed a single time. The chain links TRBV4-3 to TRBJ1-4; D is unclear. The CDR3 is 15 residues long. Germline assignment: CDR1 LGHNA and CDR2 YSLEER. Trimming shortened V by 0 bases and J by 8 bases, and 13 bases separated the two germline ends. CDR3 region: CASSQETGPWEKLFF. The CDR3, as DNA: TGCGCCAGCAGCCAAGAAACCGGGCCCTGGGAAAAACTGTTTTTT.

V is TRBV2 and J is TRBJ2-7; D is unclear. CDR3 size: 11 residues. The V end was cut by 9 bases, the J end by 0 bases, with 6 bases between. Germline V lookup: CDR1 SNHLY, CDR2 FYNNEI. The CDR3 DNA follows: TGTGCCAGTAGGGTCTCCTACGAGCAGTACGTC. Translation gives CASRVSYEQYV.

The chain recombines TRBV9 with TRBJ2-1; 11 nucleotides line up with TRBD2. CDR3 size: 19 residues. Germline V CDR1 and CDR2: SGDLS, YYNGEE. V trimming: 3 bases; J trimming: 0 bases; junction bases outside the gene matches: 11. CDR3 nucleotides: TGTGCCAGCAGCGGACGGGTTAGCGGGAGGGCCAACTCCTACAATGAGCAGTTCTTC. It is translated as CASSGRVSGRANSYNEQFF.

The rearrangement uses TRBV19 and TRBJ1-5; D remains ambiguous. V was trimmed by 5 bases and J by 2 bases, leaving 7 bases between them. This CDR3 comprises 13 residues. Germline assignment: CDR1 LNHDA and CDR2 SQIVND (reference sequence). CDR3 coding DNA: TGTGCCAGTAGTCTAACGGGCAATCAGCCCCAGCATTTT. This sequence encodes CASSLTGNQPQHF.

The chain links TRBV10-2 to TRBJ2-7; 8 bases are shared with TRBD1. J was trimmed by 1 base and V by 6 bases; bases with no gene match: 2. Germline values: CDR1 WSHSY, CDR2 SAAADI. This CDR3 is built from 13 residues. CDR3 loop: CASRGDRSYEQYF. For the CDR3, the DNA is TGCGCCAGCAGAGGGGACAGGTCCTACGAGCAGTACTTC.

The chain links TRBV28 to TRBJ2-7; 13 positions match TRBD2. The CDR3 covers 17 residues. Germline CDR1 MDHEN, CDR2 SYDVKM. J gave up 7 bases and V 5 bases, and 14 bases lay outside the gene matches. CDR3 loop: CASSPLQLAGGPGEQYF. As DNA, the CDR3 is TGTGCCAGCAGTCCACTTCAACTAGCGGGAGGGCCGGGGGAGCAGTACTTC.

This clone came up a few times. V and J are TRBV27 and TRBJ2-7; D gene unclear. The CDR3 has 11 residues. Germline V gene lookup returns CDR1 MNHEY and CDR2 SMNVEV (reference sequence). Trimming left V 4 bases short and J 0 bases short, with 1 base between. The CDR3 here is CASSSSYEQYF. In nucleotides, the CDR3 is TGTGCCAGCAGTTCCTCCTACGAGCAGTACTTC.

The CDR3 is CASGQGNEQFF. CDR3 DNA: TGTGCCAGCGGACAGGGCAATGAGCAGTTCTTC. J is TRBJ2-1 and V is TRBV11-1, with 8 bases fitting TRBD1. The germline V gene has CDR1 SGHAT and CDR2 FQDESV (reference sequence). Trimming took 8 bases from V and 6 from J; bases not matched to a gene: 0. There are 11 residues in the CDR3.